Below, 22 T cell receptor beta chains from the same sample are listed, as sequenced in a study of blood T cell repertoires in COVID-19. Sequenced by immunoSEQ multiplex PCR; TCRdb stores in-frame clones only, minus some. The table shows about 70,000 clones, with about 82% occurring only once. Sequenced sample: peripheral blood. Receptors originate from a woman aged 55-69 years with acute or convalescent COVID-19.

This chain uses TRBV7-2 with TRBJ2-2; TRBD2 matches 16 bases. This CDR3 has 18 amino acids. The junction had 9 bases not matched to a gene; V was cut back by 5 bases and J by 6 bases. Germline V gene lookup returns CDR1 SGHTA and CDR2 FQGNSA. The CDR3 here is CASSPRRGLAGGPGELFF. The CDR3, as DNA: TGTGCCAGCAGCCCACGCCGGGGACTAGCGGGGGGGCCCGGGGAGCTGTTTTTT.

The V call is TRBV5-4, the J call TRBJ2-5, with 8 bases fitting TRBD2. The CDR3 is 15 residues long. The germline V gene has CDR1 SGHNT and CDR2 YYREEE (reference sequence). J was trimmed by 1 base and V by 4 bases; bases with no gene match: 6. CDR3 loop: CASSRWTSSQETQYF. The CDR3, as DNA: TGTGCCAGCAGCCGCTGGACTAGCAGCCAAGAGACCCAGTACTTC.

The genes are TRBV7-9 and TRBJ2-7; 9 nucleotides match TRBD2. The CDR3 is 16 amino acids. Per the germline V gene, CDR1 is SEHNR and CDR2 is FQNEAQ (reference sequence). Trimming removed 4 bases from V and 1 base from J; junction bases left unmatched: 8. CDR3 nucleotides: TGTGCCAGCAGCTCCAATAGCGGGAGAACGTCCTACGAGCAGTACTTC. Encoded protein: CASSSNSGRTSYEQYF. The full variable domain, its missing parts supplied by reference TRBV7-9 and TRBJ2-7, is DTGVSQNPRHKITKRGQNVTFRCDPISEHNRLYWYRQTLGQGPEFLTYFQNEAQLEKSRLLSDRFSAERPKGSFSTLEIQRTEQGDSAMYLCASSSNSGRTSYEQYFGPGTRLTVT.

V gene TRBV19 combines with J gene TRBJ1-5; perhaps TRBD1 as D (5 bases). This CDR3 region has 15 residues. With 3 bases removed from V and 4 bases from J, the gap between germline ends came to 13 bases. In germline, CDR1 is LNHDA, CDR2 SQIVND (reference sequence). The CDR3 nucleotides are TGTGCCAGTAGTATCCTAGGCAGGGCGAATCAGCCCCAGCATTTT. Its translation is CASSILGRANQPQHF.

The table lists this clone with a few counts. The CDR3 spells CASSPTGAVGGYTF. The CDR3, as DNA: TGTGCCAGCTCACCAACTGGGGCAGTCGGGGGCTACACCTTC. The rearrangement uses TRBV18 and TRBJ1-2, with TRBD1 as a possible D gene (5 bases). From germline, CDR1 is KGHSH and CDR2 LQKENI. This CDR3 is 14 amino acids long. V lost 2 bases and J 8 bases, leaving 15 bases between the germline ends.

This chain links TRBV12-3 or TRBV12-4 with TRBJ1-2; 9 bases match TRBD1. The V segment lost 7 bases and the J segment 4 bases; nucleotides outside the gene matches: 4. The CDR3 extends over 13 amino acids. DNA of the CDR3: TGTGCCAGCACCCTACAGGGGGCCTATGGCTACACCTTC. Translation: CASTLQGAYGYTF.

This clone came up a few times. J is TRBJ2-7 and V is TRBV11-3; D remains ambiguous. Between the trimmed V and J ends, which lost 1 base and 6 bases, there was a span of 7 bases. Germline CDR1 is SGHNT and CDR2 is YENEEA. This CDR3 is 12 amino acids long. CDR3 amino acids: CASSLGDSEQYF. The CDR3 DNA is TGTGCCAGCAGCTTAGGAGACTCCGAGCAGTACTTC.

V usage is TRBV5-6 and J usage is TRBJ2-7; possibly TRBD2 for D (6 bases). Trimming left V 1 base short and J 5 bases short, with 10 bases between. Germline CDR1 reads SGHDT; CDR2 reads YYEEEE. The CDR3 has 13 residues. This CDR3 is CASSLRGVDEQYF. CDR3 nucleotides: TGTGCCAGCAGCTTGCGCGGGGTGGACGAGCAGTACTTC.

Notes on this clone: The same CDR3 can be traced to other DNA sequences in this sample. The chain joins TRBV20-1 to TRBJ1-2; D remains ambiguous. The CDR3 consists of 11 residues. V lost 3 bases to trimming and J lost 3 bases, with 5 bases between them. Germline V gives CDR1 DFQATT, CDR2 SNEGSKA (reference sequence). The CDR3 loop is CSASGDYGYTF. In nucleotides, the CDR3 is TGCAGTGCTAGCGGGGACTATGGCTACACCTTC.

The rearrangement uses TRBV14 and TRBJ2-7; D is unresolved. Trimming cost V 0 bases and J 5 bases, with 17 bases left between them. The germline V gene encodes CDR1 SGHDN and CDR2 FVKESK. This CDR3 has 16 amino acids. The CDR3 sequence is CASSQDVSVGWHEQYF. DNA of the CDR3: TGTGCCAGCAGCCAAGATGTATCCGTTGGTTGGCACGAGCAGTACTTC.

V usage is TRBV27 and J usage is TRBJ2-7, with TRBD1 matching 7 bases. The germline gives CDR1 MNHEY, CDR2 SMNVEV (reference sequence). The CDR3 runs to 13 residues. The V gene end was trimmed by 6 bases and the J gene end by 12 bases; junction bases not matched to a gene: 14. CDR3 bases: TGTGCCAGCAGCGTTCGAAAACAGGGGTACAGGTACTTC. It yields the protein CASSVRKQGYRYF.

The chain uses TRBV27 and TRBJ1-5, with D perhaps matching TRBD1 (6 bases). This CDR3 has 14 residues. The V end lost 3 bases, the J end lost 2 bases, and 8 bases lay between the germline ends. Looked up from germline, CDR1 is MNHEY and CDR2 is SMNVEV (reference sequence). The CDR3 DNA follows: TGTGCCAGCAGTTTTTCAGGGGGCAATCAGCCCCAGCATTTT. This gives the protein CASSFSGGNQPQHF.

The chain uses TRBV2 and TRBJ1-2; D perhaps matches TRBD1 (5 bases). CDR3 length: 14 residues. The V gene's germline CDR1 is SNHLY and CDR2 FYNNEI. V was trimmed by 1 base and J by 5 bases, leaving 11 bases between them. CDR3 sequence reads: CASSEGAGRYGYTF. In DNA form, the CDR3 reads TGTGCCAGCAGTGAAGGCGCAGGGCGGTATGGCTACACCTTC.

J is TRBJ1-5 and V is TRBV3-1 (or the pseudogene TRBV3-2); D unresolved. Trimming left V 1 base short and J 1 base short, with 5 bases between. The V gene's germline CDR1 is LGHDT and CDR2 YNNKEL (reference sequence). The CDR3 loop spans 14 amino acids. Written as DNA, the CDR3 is TGTGCCAGCAGCCAAGGGCAAAGCAATCAGCCCCAGCATTTT. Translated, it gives CASSQGQSNQPQHF.

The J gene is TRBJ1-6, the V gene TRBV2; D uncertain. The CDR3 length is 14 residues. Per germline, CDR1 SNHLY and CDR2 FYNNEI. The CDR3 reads CPRFPSSYNSPLHF. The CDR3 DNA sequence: TGTCCTAGGTTCCCCAGCTCCTATAATTCACCCCTCCACTTT.

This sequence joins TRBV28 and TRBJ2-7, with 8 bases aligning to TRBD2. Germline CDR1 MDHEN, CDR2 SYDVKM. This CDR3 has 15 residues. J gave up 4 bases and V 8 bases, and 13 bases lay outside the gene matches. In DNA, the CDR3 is TGTGCCAGCTCGCTGGCGGGGGGACGGAGATACGAGCAGTACTTC. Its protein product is CASSLAGGRRYEQYF.

The DNA of the CDR3 is TGTGCCAGCAGCCAAGAGCCCCTTGCTGCCAGCGAGCAGTACTTC. Translating it yields CASSQEPLAASEQYF. V usage is TRBV4-2 and J usage is TRBJ2-7; D gene uncertain. V lost 0 bases and J lost 6, with 15 bases in between. CDR3 length: 15 amino acids. Germline V CDR1 and CDR2: LGHNA, YNFKEQ.

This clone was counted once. The chain's CDR3 is CATGLAGGSYEQYF. Here the CDR3 DNA reads TGTGCCACCGGACTAGCGGGGGGGTCCTACGAGCAGTACTTC. The chain recombines TRBV10-3 with TRBJ2-7, with 15 bases matching TRBD2. V shed 10 bases, J shed 1 base, and the junction held 2 bases outside the gene matches. Germline V lookup: CDR1 ENHRY, CDR2 SYGVKD. The CDR3 runs to 14 residues.

The CDR3: CASSLQGSGDLNEQFF. Here the CDR3 DNA reads TGCGCCAGCAGCTTGCAAGGTAGCGGGGACCTCAATGAGCAGTTCTTC. The rearrangement uses TRBV5-1 and TRBJ2-1; 8 bases fit TRBD2. The length of the CDR3 is 16 residues. Germline V gives CDR1 SGHRS, CDR2 YFSETQ. V lost 1 base to trimming and J lost 6 bases; unmatched junction nucleotides: 9. The full variable domain, its missing parts supplied by reference TRBV5-1 and TRBJ2-1, is KAGVTQTPRYLIKTRGQQVTLSCSPISGHRSVSWYQQTPGQGLQFLFEYFSETQRNKGNFPGRFSGRQFSNSRSEMNVSTLELGDSALYLCASSLQGSGDLNEQFFGPGTRLTVL.

The CDR3 region has the DNA TGTGCCCGAGAATCCCGGGACAGGGAAAAAGGGGCTTTCTTT. It specifies CARESRDREKGAFF. The rearrangement uses TRBV11-1 and TRBJ1-1, with 9 bases that match TRBD1. The trim removed 11 bases at V and 11 bases at J, leaving 18 bases unmatched. This CDR3 spans 14 amino acids. Germline CDR1 SGHAT, CDR2 FQDESV (reference sequence).

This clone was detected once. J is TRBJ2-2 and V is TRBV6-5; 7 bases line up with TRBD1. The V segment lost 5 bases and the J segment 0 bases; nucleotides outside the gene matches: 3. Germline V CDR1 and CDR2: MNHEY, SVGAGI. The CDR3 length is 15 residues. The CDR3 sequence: CASSPGQTNTGELFF. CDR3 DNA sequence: TGTGCCAGCAGTCCGGGACAGACGAACACCGGGGAGCTGTTTTTT.

CDR3 in amino acids: CASRSTAGEETQYF. CDR3 in DNA: TGTGCCAGCCGATCGACAGCCGGAGAAGAGACCCAGTACTTC. The V call is TRBV6-5, the J call TRBJ2-5, with a tentative D call TRBD1 (5 bases). Germline V gene data show CDR1 as MNHEY and CDR2 as SVGAGI. The CDR3 totals 14 residues. With 8 bases removed from V and 3 bases from J, the gap between germline ends came to 16 bases.